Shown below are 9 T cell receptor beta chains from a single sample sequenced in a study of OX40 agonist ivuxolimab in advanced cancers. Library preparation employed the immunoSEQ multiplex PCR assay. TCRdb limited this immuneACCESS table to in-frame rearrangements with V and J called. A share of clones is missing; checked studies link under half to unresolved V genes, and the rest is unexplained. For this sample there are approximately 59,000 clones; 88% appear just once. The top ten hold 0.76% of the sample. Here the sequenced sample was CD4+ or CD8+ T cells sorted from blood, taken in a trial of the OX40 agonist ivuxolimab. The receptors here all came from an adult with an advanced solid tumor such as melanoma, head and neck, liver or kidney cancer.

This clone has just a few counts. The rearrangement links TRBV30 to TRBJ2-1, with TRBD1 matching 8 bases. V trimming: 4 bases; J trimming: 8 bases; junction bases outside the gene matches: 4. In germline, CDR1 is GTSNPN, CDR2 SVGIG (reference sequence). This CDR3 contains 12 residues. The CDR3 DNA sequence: TGTGCCTGGACAGGGGGCGCGTATGAGCAGTTCTTC. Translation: CAWTGGAYEQFF.

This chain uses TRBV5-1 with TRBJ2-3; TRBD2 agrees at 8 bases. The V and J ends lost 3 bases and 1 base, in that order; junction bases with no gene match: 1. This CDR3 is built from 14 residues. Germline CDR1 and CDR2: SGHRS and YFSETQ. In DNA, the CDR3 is TGCGCCAGCAGCTCGACTAGCGGCACAGATACGCAGTATTTT. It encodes CASSSTSGTDTQYF.

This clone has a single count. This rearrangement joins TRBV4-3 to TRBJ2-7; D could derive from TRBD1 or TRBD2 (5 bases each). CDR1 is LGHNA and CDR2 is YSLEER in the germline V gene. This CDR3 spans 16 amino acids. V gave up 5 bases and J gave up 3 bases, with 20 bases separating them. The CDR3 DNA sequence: TGCGCCAGCAGCAACCCCCCCCCGGGACGACACTACGAGCAGTACTTC. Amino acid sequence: CASSNPPPGRHYEQYF.

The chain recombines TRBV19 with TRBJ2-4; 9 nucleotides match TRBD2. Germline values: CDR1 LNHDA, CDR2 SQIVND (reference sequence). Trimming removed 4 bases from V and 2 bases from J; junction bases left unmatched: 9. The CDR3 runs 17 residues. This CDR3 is CASSTPGLASTKNIQYF. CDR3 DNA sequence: TGTGCCAGTAGTACCCCGGGACTAGCTTCAACCAAAAACATTCAGTACTTC.

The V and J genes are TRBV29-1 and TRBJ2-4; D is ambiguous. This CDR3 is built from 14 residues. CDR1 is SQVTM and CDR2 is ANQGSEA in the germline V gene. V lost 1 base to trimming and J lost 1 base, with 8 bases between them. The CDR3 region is CSVEVTGAKNIQYF. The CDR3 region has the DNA TGCAGCGTTGAAGTCACGGGTGCCAAAAACATTCAGTACTTC.

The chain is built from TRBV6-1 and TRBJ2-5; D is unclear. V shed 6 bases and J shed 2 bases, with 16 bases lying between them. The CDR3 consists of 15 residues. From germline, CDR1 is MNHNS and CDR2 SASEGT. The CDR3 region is CASSLRWTSQETQYF. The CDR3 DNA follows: TGTGCCAGCAGCCTGAGATGGACGTCGCAAGAGACCCAGTACTTC.

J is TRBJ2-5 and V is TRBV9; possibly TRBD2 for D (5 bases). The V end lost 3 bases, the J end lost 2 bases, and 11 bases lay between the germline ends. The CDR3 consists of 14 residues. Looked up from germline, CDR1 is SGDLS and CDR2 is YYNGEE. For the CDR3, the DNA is TGTGCCAGCAGCGAATCGACTACTCAAGAGACCCAGTACTTC. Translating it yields CASSESTTQETQYF.

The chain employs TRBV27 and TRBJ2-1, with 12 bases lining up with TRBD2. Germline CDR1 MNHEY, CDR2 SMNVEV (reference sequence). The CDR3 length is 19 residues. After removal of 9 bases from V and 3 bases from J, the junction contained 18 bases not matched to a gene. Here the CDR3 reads CARPIGPLAGGPLYNEQFF. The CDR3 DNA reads TGTGCCAGACCTATAGGGCCCCTAGCGGGAGGGCCCCTCTACAATGAGCAGTTCTTC.

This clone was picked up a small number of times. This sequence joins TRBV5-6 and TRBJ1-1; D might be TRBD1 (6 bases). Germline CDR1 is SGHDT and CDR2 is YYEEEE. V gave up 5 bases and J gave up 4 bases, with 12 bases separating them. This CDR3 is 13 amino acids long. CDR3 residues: CASRRGAATEAFF. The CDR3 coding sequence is TGTGCCAGCAGGCGGGGGGCGGCCACTGAAGCTTTCTTT.